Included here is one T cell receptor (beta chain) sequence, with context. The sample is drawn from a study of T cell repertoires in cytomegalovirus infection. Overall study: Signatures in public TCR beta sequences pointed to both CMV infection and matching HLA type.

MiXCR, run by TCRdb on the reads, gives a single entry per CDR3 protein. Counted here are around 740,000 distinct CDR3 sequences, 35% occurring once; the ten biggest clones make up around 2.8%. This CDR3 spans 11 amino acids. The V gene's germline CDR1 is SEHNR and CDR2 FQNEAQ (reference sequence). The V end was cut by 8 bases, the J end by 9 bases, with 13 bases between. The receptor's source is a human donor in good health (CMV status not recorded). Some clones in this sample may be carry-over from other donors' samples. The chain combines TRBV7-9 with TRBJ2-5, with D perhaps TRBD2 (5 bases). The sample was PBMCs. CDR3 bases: TGTGCCAGCCACCGGGAACGGGCCCAGTACTTC. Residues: CASHRERAQYF.